Given below is one T cell receptor (beta chain) in context. Its target is not known. The record originates from a study of T cell responses to AZD1222 COVID-19 vaccine. Notes on the study in general: Clonal diversity was possibly underestimated, and the donors were mostly white British, with more females.

The method was immunoSEQ multiplex PCR; TCRdb's version includes in-frame clones alone and lacks a portion of them. Found here are roughly 180,000 clones, around 86% of them singletons; the top ten hold around 2.9%. This CDR3 has 17 residues. V trimming: 7 bases; J trimming: 3 bases; junction bases outside the gene matches: 9. Germline CDR1 is LNHDA and CDR2 is SQIVND (reference sequence). The chain joins TRBV19 to TRBJ2-1; TRBD2 aligns across 13 bases. The receptor was derived from an adult in good health. The material sequenced was peripheral blood, taken on day 0 of MenACWY control vaccination. The DNA of the CDR3 is TGTGCCAGTAACAGGGGACTAGCGGGAAGTTTCTACAATGAGCAGTTCTTC. Protein product: CASNRGLAGSFYNEQFF. The whole variable domain, remainder taken from reference TRBV19 and TRBJ2-1, is DGGITQSPKYLFRKEGQNVTLSCEQNLNHDAMYWYRQDPGQGLRLIYYSQIVNDFQKGDIAEGYSVSREKKESFPLTVTSAQKNPTAFYLCASNRGLAGSFYNEQFFGPGTRLTVL.